This TCR beta chain came from a study of OX40 agonist ivuxolimab in advanced cancers. Repertoires were generated with immunoSEQ multiplex PCR, while TCRdb's copy carries only in-frame clones and drops some. There are fewer than 120,000 clones in the sample; approximately 89% occur only once, and 0.27% lies in the top ten. Germline loops: CDR1 SGHTA, CDR2 FQGTGA. The CDR3 extends over 15 amino acids. Unmatched junction bases numbered 4, after V lost 2 bases and J lost 2 bases. Patients with autoimmune history or systemic immunosuppression were excluded. V is TRBV7-3 and J is TRBJ2-3; 7 nucleotides line up with TRBD2. The sample was CD4+ or CD8+ T cells sorted from blood, taken in a trial of the OX40 agonist ivuxolimab. The source is an adult with an advanced solid tumor such as melanoma, head and neck, liver or kidney cancer. CDR3 DNA: TGTGCCAGCAGCTTACAGAGCGGGATCACAGATACGCAGTATTTT. As protein: CASSLQSGITDTQYF.